These T cell receptor beta chains were read from a single sample in a study of blood T cell repertoires in COVID-19. TCRdb keeps only in-frame clones here, not all; method: immunoSEQ multiplex PCR. Of tens of thousands of clones listed, 85% are singletons. What was sequenced was peripheral blood. Every receptor here comes from a human donor with acute or convalescent COVID-19. The donor label of this sample is uncertain. Both conserved end residues are part of each CDR3. The order of the fields is CDR3 length, V gene, J gene, clone size, D gene, CDR3 DNA, CDR3 protein. D genes are given only for firm matches. A clone size is listed for some rows: how often the clone was seen (once, few, many), or a class if it is expanded.

length: 15; V: TRBV18; J: TRBJ2-3; size: few; D: .; DNA: TGTGCCAGCTCACCGCGTGCGGCGGGCACAGATACGCAGTATTTT; CDR3: CASSPRAAGTDTQYF
length: 14; V: TRBV7-2; J: TRBJ2-1; size: .; D: TRBD2; DNA: TGTGCCAGCAGCCGGCCGGGAGGCCACAATGAGCAGTTCTTC; CDR3: CASSRPGGHNEQFF
length: 19; V: TRBV27; J: TRBJ1-6; size: .; D: .; DNA: TGTGCCAGCAGTTTTCGGTTAATAGTTGGAGGATACGAAAATTCACCCCTCCACTTT; CDR3: CASSFRLIVGGYENSPLHF
length: 14; V: TRBV6-4; J: TRBJ2-2; size: .; D: TRBD2; DNA: TGTGCCAGCAGTGTAGCGGGGGACACCGGGGAGCTGTTTTTT; CDR3: CASSVAGDTGELFF
length: 15; V: TRBV28; J: TRBJ1-2; size: .; D: TRBD1; DNA: TGTGCCAGTCGACAGGGGCGGAGGGGAAACTATGGCTACACCTTC; CDR3: CASRQGRRGNYGYTF
length: 13; V: TRBV12-3/TRBV12-4; J: TRBJ1-1; size: .; D: .; DNA: TGTGCCAGCAGCTTAACAGGGCACACTGAAGCTTTCTTT; CDR3: CASSLTGHTEAFF
length: 16; V: TRBV15; J: TRBJ1-2; size: .; D: .; DNA: TGTGCCACCAGCAGAGCAGGGCCCGACCTTAACTATGGCTACACCTTC; CDR3: CATSRAGPDLNYGYTF
length: 14; V: TRBV5-6; J: TRBJ2-5; size: .; D: .; DNA: TGTGCCAGCAGCCTCCAGGGGAGTGCAGAGACCCAGTACTTC; CDR3: CASSLQGSAETQYF
length: 17; V: TRBV20-1; J: TRBJ1-2; size: .; D: TRBD1; DNA: TGCAGTGCTAGTTCTCCGGGACAGGCATTAGCTAACTATGGCTACACCTTC; CDR3: CSASSPGQALANYGYTF
length: 11; V: TRBV2; J: TRBJ1-4; size: few; D: .; DNA: TGTGCGTCGGGTAATGACGAAAAACTGTTTTTT; CDR3: CASGNDEKLFF
length: 16; V: TRBV4-3; J: TRBJ2-2; size: few; D: .; DNA: TGCGCCAGCAGCCAAGAGCGGGGACTCAACACCGGGGAGCTGTTTTTT; CDR3: CASSQERGLNTGELFF
length: 12; V: TRBV25-1; J: TRBJ2-2; size: few; D: TRBD1; DNA: TGTGCCAGCCACAGGGGCCCCGGGGAGCTGTTTTTT; CDR3: CASHRGPGELFF